The 26 T cell receptor beta chains reported below all come from one sample, sequenced in a study of T cell responses to AZD1222 COVID-19 vaccine (dated by TCRdb to the early 2020s). The library was prepared using the immunoSEQ multiplex PCR assay. TCRdb re-hosts the immuneACCESS table, in-frame sequences only. Its copies lack some clones; in the studies checked, an unresolved V gene accounts for under half of them, and the cause for the rest is not known. The sample table lists over 45,000 clones, around 90% of them with a count of one. 3.9% of the sample belongs to the ten largest clones. The label giving this sample's time point can be read as: baseline before first vaccination. The specimen was peripheral blood, collected on day 0 of AZD1222 vaccination. All receptors derive from an adult in good health.

The gene calls are TRBV20-1 and TRBJ2-7; tentative D call: TRBD1 (6 bases). There are 13 residues in the CDR3. The germline V gene has CDR1 DFQATT and CDR2 SNEGSKA (reference sequence). The V end lost 3 bases, the J end lost 6 bases, and 15 bases lay between the germline ends. CDR3 protein: CSASVYREREQYF. CDR3 nucleotides: TGCAGTGCTAGTGTGTACAGGGAGCGCGAGCAGTACTTC.

J is TRBJ1-2 and V is TRBV12-5; tentatively, D is TRBD1 (5 bases). The CDR3 has 16 amino acids. V was pared by 5 bases and J by 5 bases, with 21 bases between. Germline CDR1 and CDR2: LGHNT and FRNRAP. The CDR3 region has the DNA TGTGCTAGTGGTCAATCGACCTCCGTCAGGGCTTATGGCTACACCTTC. Translating it yields CASGQSTSVRAYGYTF.

The CDR3 sequence is CASSQGQPQRNNEQFF. The CDR3 DNA sequence: TGTGCCAGCAGTCAAGGACAGCCGCAGCGGAACAATGAGCAGTTCTTC. The chain is built from TRBV6-2 or TRBV6-3 and TRBJ2-1; the D gene is possibly TRBD1 (6 bases). Per the germline V gene, CDR1 is MNHEY and CDR2 is SVGEGT. The CDR3 runs 16 residues. V dropped 5 bases and J dropped 5 bases, with 19 bases sitting between them.

CDR3 loop: CASSFVNTEAFF. CDR3 nucleotides: TGTGCCAGCAGTTTTGTAAACACTGAAGCTTTCTTT. The chain is built from TRBV6-2 or TRBV6-3 and TRBJ1-1; no clear D gene. Germline CDR1 is MNHEY and CDR2 is SVGEGT. V was cut by 4 bases and J by 2 bases, with 5 bases left in between. This CDR3 comprises 12 residues.

DNA for the CDR3: TGTGCCAGCAGTTTGACCCCAGGGACAACCGGGGAGCTGTTTTTT. Translation gives CASSLTPGTTGELFF. The chain links TRBV27 to TRBJ2-2; TRBD1 is a possible D gene (6 bases). The ends were cut back, 3 bases at V and 5 bases at J, with 13 bases in the middle. The CDR3 is 15 amino acids. From germline, CDR1 is MNHEY and CDR2 SMNVEV (reference sequence).

The chain employs TRBV7-9 and TRBJ1-1, with D possibly being TRBD1 (5 bases). The V gene lost 7 bases and the J gene lost 6 bases, with 12 bases spanning the gap. The CDR3 sequence is 12 residues long. Germline V CDR1 and CDR2: SEHNR, FQNEAQ (reference sequence). The DNA for the CDR3 is TGTGCCAGCAAGGGGAGGGGCCCTGAAGCTTTCTTT. It yields the protein CASKGRGPEAFF.

This chain connects TRBV6-1 to TRBJ1-5; TRBD1 matches at 8 bases. This CDR3 contains 14 residues. V shed 7 bases, J shed 2 bases, and the junction held 4 bases outside the gene matches. CDR1 is MNHNS and CDR2 is SASEGT in the germline V gene. The DNA for the CDR3 is TGTGCCAGCACCGGACAGGGACGCAATCAGCCCCAGCATTTT. The encoded protein is CASTGQGRNQPQHF.

This rearrangement joins TRBV14 to TRBJ1-1, with 9 bases aligning to TRBD1. CDR3 length equals 16 residues. In germline, CDR1 is SGHDN, CDR2 FVKESK. Trimming removed 1 base from V and 5 bases from J; junction bases left unmatched: 8. Written as DNA, the CDR3 is TGTGCCAGCAGCCAAGTAACAGGGGGCTGGGGGACTGAAGCTTTCTTT. Encoded protein: CASSQVTGGWGTEAFF.

The chain employs TRBV4-1 and TRBJ2-2; 9 bases are a match to TRBD1. Trimming took 2 bases from V and 5 from J; bases not matched to a gene: 12. The CDR3 runs to 18 residues. Germline lookup yields CDR1 MGHRA and CDR2 YSYEKL. The CDR3, as DNA: TGCGCCAGCAGCCAACGTCCCGTGAGGGACAGGGCTACCGGGGAGCTGTTTTTT. Translated: CASSQRPVRDRATGELFF.

The CDR3 nucleotides read TGTGCCAGCAGTGAGTACCAAGAGACCCAGTACTTC. Encoded protein: CASSEYQETQYF. The chain links TRBV12-3 or TRBV12-4 to TRBJ2-5; D is ambiguous. V was cut by 5 bases and J by 0 bases, with 4 bases left in between. CDR3 length: 12 amino acids.

The chain recombines TRBV9 with TRBJ2-6, with 7 bases that match TRBD2. The V and J ends lost 3 bases and 1 base, in that order; junction bases with no gene match: 1. Germline loops: CDR1 SGDLS, CDR2 YYNGEE. This CDR3 spans 15 amino acids. The CDR3 DNA sequence: TGTGCCAGCAGCGGCGGGGGATCTGGGGCCAACGTCCTGACTTTC. Residues: CASSGGGSGANVLTF. Drawing the rest from reference TRBV9 and TRBJ2-6, the complete variable domain is DSGVTQTPKHLITATGQRVTLRCSPRSGDLSVYWYQQSLDQGLQFLIQYYNGEERAKGNILERFSAQQFPDLHSELNLSSLELGDSALYFCASSGGGSGANVLTFGAGSRLTVL.

The J gene is TRBJ2-7, the V gene TRBV3-1 (or the pseudogene TRBV3-2), with 9 bases aligning to TRBD1. The ends lost 3 bases at V and 2 bases at J; junction bases unmatched: 5. The germline V gene has CDR1 LGHDT and CDR2 YNNKEL (reference sequence). The CDR3 runs to 15 residues. CDR3 amino acids: CASSHGDRDAYEQYF. The DNA for the CDR3 is TGTGCCAGCAGCCACGGGGACAGGGACGCCTACGAGCAGTACTTC.

J is TRBJ1-5 and V is TRBV27; TRBD1 matches at 8 bases. J was trimmed by 2 bases and V by 2 bases; bases with no gene match: 8. Looked up from germline, CDR1 is MNHEY and CDR2 is SMNVEV (reference sequence). CDR3 length equals 17 residues. The CDR3 is CASSLTAGGIGNQPQHF. CDR3 in DNA: TGTGCCAGCAGTTTAACCGCAGGGGGCATCGGCAATCAGCCCCAGCATTTT.

J is TRBJ1-5 and V is TRBV7-8; possible D gene TRBD1, 5 bases. The germline CDR1 and CDR2 sequences are SGHVS and FQNEAQ. V lost 1 base and J 0 bases, leaving 13 bases between the germline ends. The CDR3 loop spans 17 amino acids. The CDR3 here is CASSLVGGGYSNQPQHF. The DNA of the CDR3 is TGTGCCAGCAGCTTAGTGGGGGGAGGCTATAGCAATCAGCCCCAGCATTTT.

The CDR3 loop is CASRGQGAGNTEAFF. The CDR3 DNA reads TGTGCCAGCCGGGGACAGGGGGCCGGGAACACTGAAGCTTTCTTT. The chain joins TRBV6-5 to TRBJ1-1; 12 nucleotides line up with TRBD1. With 8 bases clipped from V and 1 base from J, the junction kept 5 bases outside the gene matches. Germline V gene lookup returns CDR1 MNHEY and CDR2 SVGAGI. The CDR3 is made up of 15 amino acids.

V is TRBV9 and J is TRBJ1-2; weak D call: TRBD1 (5 bases). Per the germline V gene, CDR1 is SGDLS and CDR2 is YYNGEE. The CDR3 runs to 15 residues. Trimming took off 3 bases at V and 3 bases at J, with 15 bases between the two ends. The CDR3 nucleotides are TGTGCCAGCAGCGCCTCCGCCGGGGCGGACTATGGCTACACCTTC. It codes for CASSASAGADYGYTF. Together with reference TRBV9 and TRBJ1-2, the CDR3 gives the full variable domain: DSGVTQTPKHLITATGQRVTLRCSPRSGDLSVYWYQQSLDQGLQFLIQYYNGEERAKGNILERFSAQQFPDLHSELNLSSLELGDSALYFCASSASAGADYGYTFGSGTRLTVV.

The chain employs TRBV7-9 and TRBJ1-3; 7 bases line up with TRBD1. V shed 3 bases, J shed 0 bases, and the junction held 14 bases outside the gene matches. The CDR3 is 19 amino acids. The germline V gene has CDR1 SEHNR and CDR2 FQNEAQ (reference sequence). The CDR3 nucleotides are TGTGCCAGCAGCTTCAAAAGCCGGGACAGCCGCGCCTCTGGAAACACCATATATTTT. Translation gives CASSFKSRDSRASGNTIYF.

The chain combines TRBV28 with TRBJ2-7; 8 nucleotides align to TRBD1. From germline, CDR1 is MDHEN and CDR2 SYDVKM. V was pared by 5 bases and J by 4 bases, with 10 bases of the junction left unmatched. CDR3 length: 15 amino acids. The CDR3 region is CASSQWQGAKYEQYF. The CDR3 nucleotides are TGTGCCAGCAGTCAATGGCAGGGGGCGAAATACGAGCAGTACTTC.

This clone was recorded once. The rearrangement uses TRBV30 and TRBJ2-7; D not resolved. Trimming took 0 bases from V and 5 from J, leaving 5 bases between them. CDR3 length: 11 residues. The V gene's germline CDR1 is GTSNPN and CDR2 SVGIG (reference sequence). For the CDR3, the DNA is TGTGCCTGGAGTGTACCAGACGAGCAGTACTTC. This sequence encodes CAWSVPDEQYF.

A note on this clone: Germline and junction disagree at one end, which may indicate a read error. This sample includes further DNA sequences coding for the same CDR3. The chain carries TRBV7-2 and TRBJ1-2; D is unclear. This CDR3 contains 15 residues. The germline V gene has CDR1 SGHTA and CDR2 FQGNSA. The CDR3 is CASSLARRSSYGYTF. The CDR3 DNA reads as TGTGCCAGCAGCTTAGCCCGACGGAGTTCCTATGGCTACACTTTC. The complete variable domain, with remaining parts taken from reference TRBV7-2 and TRBJ1-2, reads GAGVSQSPSNKVTEKGKDVELRCDPISGHTALYWYRQSLGQGLEFLIYFQGNSAPDKSGLPSDRFSAERTGGSVSTLTIQRTQQEDSAVYLCASSLARRSSYGYTFGSGTRLTVV.

This sequence joins TRBV20-1 and TRBJ1-2; D is perhaps TRBD1 (5 bases). The ends were cut back, 6 bases at V and 8 bases at J, with 13 bases in the middle. This CDR3 region has 11 residues. The germline V gene encodes CDR1 DFQATT and CDR2 SNEGSKA (reference sequence). DNA of the CDR3: TGCAGTGCAACAAGCGGGGCCGGCTACACCTTC. It codes for CSATSGAGYTF.

V usage is TRBV6-1 and J usage is TRBJ1-3; D is uncertain. The germline V and J ends were trimmed by 1 base and 2 bases, with 12 bases remaining between them. The CDR3 sequence is 16 residues long. Germline-derived CDR1 and CDR2 are MNHNS and SASEGT. The CDR3 DNA sequence: TGTGCCAGCAGTGAAGGGGCTCTACTTGCTGGAAACACCATATATTTT. Encoded protein: CASSEGALLAGNTIYF.

This sequence joins TRBV12-3 or TRBV12-4 and TRBJ2-7; D may be TRBD2 (5 bases). V lost 4 bases to trimming and J lost 2 bases, with 9 bases between them. There are 13 residues in the CDR3. The CDR3 DNA reads as TGTGCCAGCAGTTCACGGGAAGCCTACGAGCAGTACTTC. It translates to CASSSREAYEQYF.

A note on this clone: The sample holds other DNA sequences that translate to the same CDR3. CDR3 protein: CASSQDGGIGNQPQHF. Written as DNA, the CDR3 is TGCGCCAGCAGCCAAGATGGGGGAATTGGCAATCAGCCCCAGCATTTT. This chain links TRBV4-1 with TRBJ1-5, with D perhaps TRBD1 (5 bases). Between the trimmed V and J ends, which lost 0 bases and 2 bases, there was a span of 11 bases. Looked up from germline, CDR1 is MGHRA and CDR2 is YSYEKL. The CDR3 is 16 residues long.

The CDR3 DNA is TGTGCCAGCACTCGTATCGGGGGGCAGGGTGAGACCCAGTACTTC. Translated, it gives CASTRIGGQGETQYF. The V and J genes are TRBV9 and TRBJ2-5; D possibly corresponds to TRBD2 (7 bases). Looked up from germline, CDR1 is SGDLS and CDR2 is YYNGEE. The CDR3 loop spans 15 amino acids. V dropped 6 bases and J dropped 5 bases, with 20 bases sitting between them.

V and J are TRBV6-5 and TRBJ2-1; 10 bases map to TRBD2. The CDR3 has 15 amino acids. The V and J ends lost 7 bases and 2 bases, in that order; junction bases with no gene match: 5. CDR1 is MNHEY and CDR2 is SVGAGI in the germline V gene. The CDR3 reads CASTTSGVAYNEQFF. The CDR3 DNA reads TGTGCCAGCACCACTAGCGGGGTTGCCTACAATGAGCAGTTCTTC.